This TCR beta chain stems from a study of cytomegalovirus exposure and HLA in healthy donors. Overall study: Unique TCRs from HLA-typed donors, around 79 million of them, were held in an early data release. The Caucasian-associated ancestry cluster contained 81% of the approximately 400 genotyped donors.

CDR3 length equals 17 residues. 60 Vbeta and 13 Jbeta primers were used in PCR. Sequencing used immunoSEQ multiplex PCR; TCRdb keeps in-frame clones, though not all of them. The table shows under 130,000 clones, with about three quarters occurring only once. Sequencing was performed on PBMCs. The chain links TRBV21-1 to TRBJ2-2; no check of the table's D call, TRBD2, against the DNA was made. TRBV21-1 is a known pseudogene. The receptor was derived from a male donor in good health and CMV-seronegative. The CDR3, as DNA: TGTGCCAGCCACCCCCCCGCGGGGCCCAACGACACCGGGGAGCTGTTTTTT. Translation: CASHPPAGPNDTGELFF.